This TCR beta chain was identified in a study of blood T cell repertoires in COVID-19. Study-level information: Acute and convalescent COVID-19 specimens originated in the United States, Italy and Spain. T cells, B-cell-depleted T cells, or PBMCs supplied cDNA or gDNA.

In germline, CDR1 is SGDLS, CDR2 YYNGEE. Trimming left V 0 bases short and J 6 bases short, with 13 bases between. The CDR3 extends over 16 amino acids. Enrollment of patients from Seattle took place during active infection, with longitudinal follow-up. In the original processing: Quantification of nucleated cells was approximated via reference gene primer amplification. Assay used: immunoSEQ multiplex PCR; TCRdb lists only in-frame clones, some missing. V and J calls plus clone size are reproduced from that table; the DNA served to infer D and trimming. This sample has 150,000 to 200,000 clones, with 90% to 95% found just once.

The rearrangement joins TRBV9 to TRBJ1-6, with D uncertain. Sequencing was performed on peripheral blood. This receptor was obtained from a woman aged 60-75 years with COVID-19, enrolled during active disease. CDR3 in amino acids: CASSVDISEGNSPLHF. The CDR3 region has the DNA TGTGCCAGCAGCGTAGACATCTCGGAGGGTAATTCACCCCTCCACTTT.